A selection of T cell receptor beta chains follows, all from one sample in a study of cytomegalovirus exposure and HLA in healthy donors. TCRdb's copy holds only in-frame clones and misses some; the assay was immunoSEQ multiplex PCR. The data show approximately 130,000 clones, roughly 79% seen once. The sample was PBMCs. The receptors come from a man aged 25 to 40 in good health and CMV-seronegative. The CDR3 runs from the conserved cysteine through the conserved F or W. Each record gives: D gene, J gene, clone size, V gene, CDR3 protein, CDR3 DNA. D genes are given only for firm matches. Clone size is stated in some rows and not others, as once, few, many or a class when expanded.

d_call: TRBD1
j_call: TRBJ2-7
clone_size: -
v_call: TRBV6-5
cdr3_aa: CASSNNDRVGEQYF
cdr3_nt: TGTGCCAGCAGTAACAACGACAGGGTTGGCGAGCAGTACTTC

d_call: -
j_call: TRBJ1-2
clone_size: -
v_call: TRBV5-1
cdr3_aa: CASSLTYNYGYTF
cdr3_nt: TGCGCCAGCAGCTTGACTTATAACTATGGCTACACCTTC

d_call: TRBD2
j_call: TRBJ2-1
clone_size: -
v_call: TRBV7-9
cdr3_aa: CASSRGGTYNEQFF
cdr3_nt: TGTGCCAGCAGCCGCGGGGGAACCTACAATGAGCAGTTCTTC

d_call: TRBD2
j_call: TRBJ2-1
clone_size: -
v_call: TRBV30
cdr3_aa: CAWSKISGGNEQFF
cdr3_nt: TGTGCCTGGAGTAAGATTAGCGGGGGCAATGAGCAGTTCTTC

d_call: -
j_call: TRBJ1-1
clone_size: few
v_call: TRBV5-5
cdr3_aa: CASSNVLGQHEAFF
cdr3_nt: TGTGCCAGCAGCAACGTGTTAGGACAACATGAAGCTTTCTTT

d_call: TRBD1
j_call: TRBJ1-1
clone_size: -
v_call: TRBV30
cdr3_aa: CAWSTYSDRGIDTEAFF
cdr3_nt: TGTGCCTGGAGTACCTACTCGGACAGGGGTATCGACACTGAAGCTTTCTTT

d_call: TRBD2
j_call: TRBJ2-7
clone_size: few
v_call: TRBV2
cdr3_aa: CASSYGLAGEQYF
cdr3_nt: TGTGCCAGCAGTTATGGACTAGCGGGCGAGCAGTACTTC

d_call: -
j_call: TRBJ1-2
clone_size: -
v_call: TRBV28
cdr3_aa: CASSGPSRVNYGYTF
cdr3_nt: TGTGCCAGCAGTGGGCCCTCCAGGGTTAACTATGGCTACACCTTC

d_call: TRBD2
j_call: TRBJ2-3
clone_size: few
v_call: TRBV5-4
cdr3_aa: CASSARLAGSSTDTQYF
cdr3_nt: TGTGCCAGCAGCGCTAGACTAGCGGGATCGAGCACAGATACGCAGTATTTT

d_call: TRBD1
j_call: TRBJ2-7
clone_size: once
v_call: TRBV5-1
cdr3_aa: CASRRDRGTYEQYF
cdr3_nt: TGCGCCAGCAGACGGGACAGGGGGACTTACGAGCAGTACTTC

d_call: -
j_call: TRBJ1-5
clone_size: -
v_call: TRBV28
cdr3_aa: CASSRTDGQPQHF
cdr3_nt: TGTGCCAGCAGTCGGACAGACGGTCAGCCCCAGCATTTT

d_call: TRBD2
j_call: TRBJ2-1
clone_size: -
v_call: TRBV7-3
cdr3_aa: CASSPTAGGPNNEQFF
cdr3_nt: TGTGCCAGCAGCCCCACAGCGGGAGGGCCGAACAATGAGCAGTTCTTC

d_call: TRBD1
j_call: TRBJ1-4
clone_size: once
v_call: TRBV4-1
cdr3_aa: CASSQVPGQLEKLFF
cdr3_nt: TGCGCCAGCAGCCAAGTACCGGGACAGCTCGAAAAACTGTTTTTT

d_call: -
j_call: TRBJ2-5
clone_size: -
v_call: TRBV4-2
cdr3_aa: CASSQGGSETQYF
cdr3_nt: TGTGCCAGCAGCCAAGGAGGGTCGGAGACCCAGTACTTC

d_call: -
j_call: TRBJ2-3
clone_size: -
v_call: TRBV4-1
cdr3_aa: CASSPSGDYTDTQYF
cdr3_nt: TGCGCCAGCAGCCCGTCAGGGGATTACACAGATACGCAGTATTTT

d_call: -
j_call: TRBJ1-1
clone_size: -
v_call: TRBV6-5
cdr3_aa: CASSQGGNTEAFF
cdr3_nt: TGTGCCAGCAGTCAGGGAGGGAACACTGAAGCTTTCTTT

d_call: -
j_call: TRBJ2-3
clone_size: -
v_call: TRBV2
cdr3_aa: CASSEVSASAISTDTQYF
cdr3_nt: TGTGCCAGCAGTGAAGTCTCTGCTAGCGCCATTAGCACAGATACGCAGTATTTT

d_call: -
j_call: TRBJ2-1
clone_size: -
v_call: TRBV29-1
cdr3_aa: CSTETSYNEQFF
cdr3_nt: TGCAGCACAGAAACCTCCTACAATGAGCAGTTCTTC

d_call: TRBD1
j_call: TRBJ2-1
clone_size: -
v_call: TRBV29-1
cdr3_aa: CSVAAGGRGEQFF
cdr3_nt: TGCAGCGTTGCGGCAGGGGGCAGGGGTGAGCAGTTCTTC

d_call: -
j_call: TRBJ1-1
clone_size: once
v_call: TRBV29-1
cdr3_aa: CSVEVTEAFF
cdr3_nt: TGCAGCGTTGAAGTAACTGAAGCTTTCTTT

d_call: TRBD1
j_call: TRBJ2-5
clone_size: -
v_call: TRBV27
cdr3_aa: CASSLSHRGWVTQYF
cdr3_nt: TGTGCCAGCAGTTTATCACACAGGGGCTGGGTGACCCAGTACTTC

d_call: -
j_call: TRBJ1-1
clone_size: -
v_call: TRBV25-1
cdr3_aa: CASSEGQFEAFF
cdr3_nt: TGTGCCAGCAGTGAAGGACAGTTTGAAGCTTTCTTT

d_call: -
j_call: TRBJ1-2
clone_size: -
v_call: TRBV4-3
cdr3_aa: CASSPSRGNYGYTF
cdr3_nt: TGCGCCAGCAGCCCAAGCCGGGGGAACTATGGCTACACCTTC

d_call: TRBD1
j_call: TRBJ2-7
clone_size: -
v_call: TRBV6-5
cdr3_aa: CASSATGTGTYEQYF
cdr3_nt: TGTGCCAGCAGTGCTACCGGGACAGGGACCTACGAGCAGTACTTC

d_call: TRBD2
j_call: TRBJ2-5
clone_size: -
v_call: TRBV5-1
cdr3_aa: CASSSEPGREETQYF
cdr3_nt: TGCGCCAGCAGCTCCGAACCAGGGCGGGAGGAGACCCAGTACTTC

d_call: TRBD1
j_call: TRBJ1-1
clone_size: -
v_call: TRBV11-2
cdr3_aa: CASSYGTGHKAFF
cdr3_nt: TGTGCCAGCAGCTACGGGACAGGGCACAAAGCTTTCTTT

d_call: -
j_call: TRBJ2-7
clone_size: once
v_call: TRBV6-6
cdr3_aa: CASRPRGVSEQYF
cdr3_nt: TGTGCCAGCAGACCCAGGGGGGTTAGCGAGCAGTACTTC

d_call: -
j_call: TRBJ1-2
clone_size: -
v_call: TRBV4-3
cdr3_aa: CASSQRPRDRYTF
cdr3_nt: TGCGCCAGCAGCCAAAGGCCTCGGGATCGCTACACCTTC

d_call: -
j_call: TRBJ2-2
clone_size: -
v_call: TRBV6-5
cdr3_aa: CASSYKPTNTGELFF
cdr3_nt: TGTGCCAGCAGTTATAAGCCGACGAACACCGGGGAGCTGTTTTTT